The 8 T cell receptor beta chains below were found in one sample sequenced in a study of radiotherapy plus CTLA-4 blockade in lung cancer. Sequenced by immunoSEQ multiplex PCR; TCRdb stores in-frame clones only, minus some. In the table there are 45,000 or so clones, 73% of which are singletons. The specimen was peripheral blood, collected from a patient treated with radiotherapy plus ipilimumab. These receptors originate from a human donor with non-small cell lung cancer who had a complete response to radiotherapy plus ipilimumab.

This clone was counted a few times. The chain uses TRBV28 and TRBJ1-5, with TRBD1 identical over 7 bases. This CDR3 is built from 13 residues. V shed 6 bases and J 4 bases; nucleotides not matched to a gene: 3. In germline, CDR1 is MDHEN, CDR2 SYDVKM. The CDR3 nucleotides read TGTGCCAGCAGCAGACAGGGAAATCAGCCCCAGCATTTT. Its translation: CASSRQGNQPQHF.

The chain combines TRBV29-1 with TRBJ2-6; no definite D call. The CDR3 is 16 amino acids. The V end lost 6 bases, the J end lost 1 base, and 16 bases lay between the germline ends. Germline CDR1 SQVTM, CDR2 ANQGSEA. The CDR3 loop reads CSVSRIIGSGANVLTF. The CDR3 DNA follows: TGCAGCGTCTCGAGGATTATTGGTTCTGGGGCCAACGTCCTGACTTTC.

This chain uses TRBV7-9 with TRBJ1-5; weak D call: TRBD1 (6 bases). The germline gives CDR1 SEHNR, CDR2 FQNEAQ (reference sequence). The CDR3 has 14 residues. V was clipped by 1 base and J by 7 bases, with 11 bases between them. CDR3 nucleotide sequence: TGTGCCAGCAGCTTAGAAGGGGGTTGGCAGCCCCAGCATTTT. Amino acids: CASSLEGGWQPQHF.

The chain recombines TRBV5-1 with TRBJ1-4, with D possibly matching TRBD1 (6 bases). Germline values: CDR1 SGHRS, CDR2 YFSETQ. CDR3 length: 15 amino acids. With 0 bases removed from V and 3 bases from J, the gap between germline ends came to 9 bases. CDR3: CASSLEGGANEKLFF. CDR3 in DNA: TGCGCCAGCAGCTTGGAAGGGGGGGCTAATGAAAAACTGTTTTTT.

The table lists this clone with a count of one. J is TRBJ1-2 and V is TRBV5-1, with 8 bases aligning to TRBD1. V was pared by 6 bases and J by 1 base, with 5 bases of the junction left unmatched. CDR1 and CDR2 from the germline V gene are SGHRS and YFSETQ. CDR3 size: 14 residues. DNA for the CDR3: TGCGCCAGCATCGGGACAGGAGTTAACTATGGCTACACCTTC. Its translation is CASIGTGVNYGYTF.

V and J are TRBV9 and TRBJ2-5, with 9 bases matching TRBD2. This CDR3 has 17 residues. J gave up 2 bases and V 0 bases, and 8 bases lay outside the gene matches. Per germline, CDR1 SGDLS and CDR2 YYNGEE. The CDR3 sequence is CASSVGSGGSSQETQYF. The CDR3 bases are TGTGCCAGCAGCGTAGGTAGCGGGGGATCGTCGCAAGAGACCCAGTACTTC. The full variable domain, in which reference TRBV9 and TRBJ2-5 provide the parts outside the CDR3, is DSGVTQTPKHLITATGQRVTLRCSPRSGDLSVYWYQQSLDQGLQFLIQYYNGEERAKGNILERFSAQQFPDLHSELNLSSLELGDSALYFCASSVGSGGSSQETQYFGPGTRLLVL.

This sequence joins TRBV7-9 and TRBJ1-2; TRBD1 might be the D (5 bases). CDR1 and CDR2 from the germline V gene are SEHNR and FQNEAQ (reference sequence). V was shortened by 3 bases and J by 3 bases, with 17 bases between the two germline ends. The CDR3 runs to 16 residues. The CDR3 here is CASSLAWGLTYYGYTF. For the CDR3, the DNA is TGTGCCAGCAGCTTGGCCTGGGGACTAACCTACTATGGCTACACCTTC.

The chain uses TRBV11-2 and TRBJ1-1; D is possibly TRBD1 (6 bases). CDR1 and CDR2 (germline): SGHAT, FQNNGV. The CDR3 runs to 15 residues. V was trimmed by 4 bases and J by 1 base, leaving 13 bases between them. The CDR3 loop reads CASSSMGQRNTEAFF. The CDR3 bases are TGTGCCAGCAGCTCCATGGGACAACGGAACACTGAAGCTTTCTTT.